This T cell receptor beta chain is from a study of cytomegalovirus exposure and HLA in healthy donors. Overall study findings and caveats: It was reported that the classifier diagnosed cytomegalovirus status with high specificity and sensitivity in both the original and validation cohorts. Sequencing likely produced, as an artifact, a cluster of highly shared sequence variants. Presence/absence analysis assumed near-uniform sequencing depth across donors.

This CDR3 has 17 residues. Germline assignment: CDR1 SEHNR and CDR2 FQNEAQ (reference sequence). The V gene lost 3 bases and the J gene lost 0 bases, with 15 bases spanning the gap. With 60 Vbeta and 13 Jbeta primers, the PCR was carried out. Only in-frame clones appear in the TCRdb table, and some are missing; sequencing was by immunoSEQ multiplex PCR. The sample holds 95,000 to 100,000 clones, around 79% seen once. Concerning this clone: What it binds is unknown.

Healthy individuals who donated bone marrow served as the donors. The source of this sequence is a woman aged 40 to 50 in good health and CMV-seronegative. The sequenced sample was PBMCs. The genes are TRBV7-9 and TRBJ1-5; D gene ambiguous. Here the CDR3 DNA reads TGTGCCAGCAGCTTGGGTTTGGAACACTATAGCAATCAGCCCCAGCATTTT. This codes for CASSLGLEHYSNQPQHF.